These 23 T cell receptor beta chains originate from one sample sequenced in a study of cytomegalovirus exposure and HLA in healthy donors. Only in-frame clones appear in the TCRdb table, and some are missing; sequencing was by immunoSEQ multiplex PCR. The sample includes 90,000 to 130,000 clones, roughly nine tenths of them seen just once. Sequencing was carried out using PBMCs. All receptors derive from a woman aged 18-29 years in good health and CMV-seronegative.

This chain joins TRBV28 and TRBJ2-7, with a weak D call TRBD1 (5 bases). Germline V gives CDR1 MDHEN, CDR2 SYDVKM. The ends were cut back, 6 bases at V and 2 bases at J, with 23 bases in the middle. The CDR3 covers 17 residues. Written as DNA, the CDR3 is TGTGCCAGCAGCTCCACCCCCAATCGTCAGGGCACCTACGAGCAGTACTTC. This gives the protein CASSSTPNRQGTYEQYF.

The rearrangement links TRBV28 to TRBJ1-4; tentative D call: TRBD1 (6 bases). The CDR3 has 14 amino acids. Germline CDR1 reads MDHEN; CDR2 reads SYDVKM. The V and J ends lost 10 bases and 7 bases respectively, with 19 bases between them. The CDR3 coding sequence is TGTGCCACCCTCGGGGGGGGCCTTTCTGAAAAACTGTTTTTT. Protein: CATLGGGLSEKLFF.

The V gene is TRBV5-1, the J gene TRBJ2-3; the match to TRBD2 covers 9 bases. Per germline, CDR1 SGHRS and CDR2 YFSETQ. Trimming removed 4 bases from V and 0 bases from J; junction bases left unmatched: 3. The CDR3 consists of 15 residues. CDR3 loop: CASSLAGYSTDTQYF. CDR3 coding DNA: TGCGCCAGCAGCCTAGCGGGATATAGCACAGATACGCAGTATTTT.

The rearrangement links TRBV15 to TRBJ2-7, with 9 bases matching TRBD1. Trimming at V came to 1 base and at J to 0 bases, leaving 7 bases not matched to a gene. Germline CDR1 and CDR2: LNHNV and YYDKDF (reference sequence). The CDR3 extends over 17 amino acids. This CDR3 reads CATSRGGGTGNSYEQYF. CDR3 in DNA: TGTGCCACCAGCAGAGGGGGAGGGACAGGGAACTCCTACGAGCAGTACTTC.

This clone has a single count. The chain combines TRBV4-1 with TRBJ1-2; D perhaps matches TRBD1 (5 bases). This CDR3 has 15 residues. Trimming took off 2 bases at V and 0 bases at J, with 10 bases between the two ends. Germline assignment: CDR1 MGHRA and CDR2 YSYEKL. The CDR3 loop reads CASSQTDNPNYGYTF. CDR3 nucleotides: TGCGCCAGCAGCCAAACGGACAACCCTAACTATGGCTACACCTTC.

This clone was seen only once. The rearrangement joins TRBV11-2 to TRBJ1-2, with D uncertain. Trimming removed 3 bases from V and 6 bases from J, with 5 bases in between. There are 11 residues in the CDR3. Germline assignment: CDR1 SGHAT and CDR2 FQNNGV. DNA of the CDR3: TGTGCCAGCAGCTTCGGGGATGGCTACACCTTC. This codes for CASSFGDGYTF. Based on the CDR3 plus reference TRBV11-2 and TRBJ1-2, the full variable domain is EAGVAQSPRYKIIEKRQSVAFWCNPISGHATLYWYQQILGQGPKLLIQFQNNGVVDDSQLPKDRFSAERLKGVDSTLKIQPAKLEDSAVYLCASSFGDGYTFGSGTRLTVV.

This clone was recorded only once. The chain uses TRBV5-4 and TRBJ2-3; weak D call: TRBD1 (6 bases). Trimming shortened V by 4 bases and J by 0 bases, and 12 bases separated the two germline ends. This CDR3 contains 15 residues. The germline V gene has CDR1 SGHNT and CDR2 YYREEE (reference sequence). The CDR3 loop is CASSPDSPSTDTQYF. The CDR3 DNA reads TGTGCCAGCAGCCCGGACAGCCCTAGCACAGATACGCAGTATTTT.

J is TRBJ1-5 and V is TRBV5-6; possibly TRBD1 for D (5 bases). With 0 bases removed from V and 7 bases from J, the gap between germline ends came to 8 bases. This CDR3 region has 13 residues. From germline, CDR1 is SGHDT and CDR2 YYEEEE. CDR3 nucleotide sequence: TGTGCCAGCAGCTTGGAGGGGAGGCAGCCCCAGCATTTT. This sequence encodes CASSLEGRQPQHF.

The genes are TRBV6-1 and TRBJ2-7; the match to TRBD1 covers 9 bases. With V trimmed by 6 bases and J by 4 bases, 10 bases remained unmatched. Per germline, CDR1 MNHNS and CDR2 SASEGT. This CDR3 is 15 amino acids long. CDR3 nucleotide sequence: TGTGCCAGCAGGAGGGACAGGGTTGTCGGGTACGAGCAGTACTTC. It is translated as CASRRDRVVGYEQYF.

This sequence joins TRBV19 and TRBJ2-5; maybe TRBD2 (6 bases). Germline CDR1 reads LNHDA; CDR2 reads SQIVND (reference sequence). The CDR3 contains 15 residues. V lost 5 bases to trimming and J lost 5 bases, with 18 bases between them. The CDR3 DNA reads TGTGCCAGTAGTTTCCCGGGACTGAACATTGAGACCCAGTACTTC. Translating it yields CASSFPGLNIETQYF.

This clone has a handful of counts. The chain couples TRBV4-3 to TRBJ2-2; no firm D call. The CDR3 spans 16 residues. Per the germline V gene, CDR1 is LGHNA and CDR2 is YSLEER. The V and J ends lost 1 base and 3 bases respectively, with 12 bases between them. CDR3 nucleotide sequence: TGCGCCAGCAGCCAAGGACTTGCGAGCGACACCGGGGAGCTGTTTTTT. The encoded protein is CASSQGLASDTGELFF.

The chain is built from TRBV10-1 and TRBJ2-3; D possibly corresponds to TRBD2 (5 bases). The CDR3 is 11 residues long. Germline CDR1 WNHNN, CDR2 SYGVQD (reference sequence). Trimming pared 4 bases from V and 6 bases from J, leaving 5 bases between. The CDR3 spells CASSGGDTQYF. The CDR3 region has the DNA TGCGCCAGCAGTGGCGGGGATACGCAGTATTTT.

This chain's CDR3 is CASSHGQGRNEQYF. The CDR3 region has the DNA TGTGCCAGCAGCCACGGACAGGGGAGAAACGAGCAGTACTTC. The chain combines TRBV13 with TRBJ2-7; 9 nucleotides match TRBD1. The trim removed 5 bases at V and 5 bases at J, leaving 7 bases unmatched. The CDR3 runs 14 residues. CDR1 and CDR2 (germline): PRHDT, FYEKMQ (reference sequence).

This chain uses TRBV27 with TRBJ1-2; D remains ambiguous. CDR1 and CDR2 from the germline V gene are MNHEY and SMNVEV (reference sequence). The V gene lost 5 bases and the J gene lost 5 bases, with 9 bases spanning the gap. The CDR3 is made up of 12 amino acids. DNA for the CDR3: TGTGCCAGCAGTCGGGGAGGGTATGGCTACACCTTC. Protein sequence: CASSRGGYGYTF.

The chain recombines TRBV19 with TRBJ1-1; 7 bases agree with TRBD1. V gave up 5 bases and J gave up 1 base; unmatched junction bases: 7. The CDR3 has 15 residues. Germline CDR1 and CDR2: LNHDA and SQIVND (reference sequence). CDR3 bases: TGTGCCAGTAGTTACAGACAGGGAAGGAACACTGAAGCTTTCTTT. Translated: CASSYRQGRNTEAFF.

V is TRBV6-5 and J is TRBJ1-1; no clear D gene. Per the germline V gene, CDR1 is MNHEY and CDR2 is SVGAGI. The CDR3 is made up of 16 amino acids. The germline V and J ends were trimmed by 2 bases and 1 base, with 14 bases remaining between them. CDR3 nucleotides: TGTGCCAGCAGTTACCTTAGTGCGTCGGGGAACACTGAAGCTTTCTTT. It codes for CASSYLSASGNTEAFF.

V usage is TRBV7-2 and J usage is TRBJ2-1, with D unclear. The CDR3 contains 15 residues. The germline V gene has CDR1 SGHTA and CDR2 FQGNSA. Trimming removed 5 bases at V and 0 bases at J, with 11 bases between. CDR3 protein: CASSAGSDSYNEQFF. In DNA form, the CDR3 reads TGTGCCAGCAGCGCCGGGTCGGACTCCTACAATGAGCAGTTCTTC.

The V call is TRBV15, the J call TRBJ2-3; 12 bases agree with TRBD2. The V segment lost 3 bases and the J segment 6 bases; nucleotides outside the gene matches: 10. The CDR3 runs 17 residues. Germline loops: CDR1 LNHNV, CDR2 YYDKDF (reference sequence). CDR3 in amino acids: CATSRLGTSGYADTQYF. CDR3 coding DNA: TGTGCCACCAGCAGGCTAGGGACTAGCGGGTATGCCGATACGCAGTATTTT.

This clone showed up just a few times. V usage is TRBV7-2 and J usage is TRBJ2-3; D uncertain. CDR3 size: 12 residues. The germline gives CDR1 SGHTA, CDR2 FQGNSA. V was clipped by 0 bases and J by 7 bases, with 5 bases between them. The CDR3 bases are TGTGCCAGCAGCTTAGCGTTCAATACGCAGTATTTT. It encodes CASSLAFNTQYF.

V and J are TRBV7-2 and TRBJ1-2; 7 bases fit TRBD1. V gave up 5 bases and J gave up 7 bases; unmatched junction bases: 7. The CDR3 is 13 amino acids. CDR1 is SGHTA and CDR2 is FQGNSA in the germline V gene. The DNA for the CDR3 is TGTGCCAGCAGCATGGACAGGACCGGTGGCTACACCTTC. Amino acid sequence: CASSMDRTGGYTF.

As DNA, the CDR3 is TGCGCCAGCAGCCAAGTCCACCGGGACAGGGTGATTCAGCCCCAGCATTTT. Translated: CASSQVHRDRVIQPQHF. The genes are TRBV4-1 and TRBJ1-5; 9 nucleotides align to TRBD1. The CDR3 is 17 amino acids. Looked up from germline, CDR1 is MGHRA and CDR2 is YSYEKL. V lost 1 base, J lost 6 bases, and 10 bases stayed unmatched.

The rearrangement uses TRBV6-5 and TRBJ2-7; TRBD2 matches 9 bases. Unmatched junction bases numbered 13, after V lost 7 bases and J lost 6 bases. Germline loops: CDR1 MNHEY, CDR2 SVGAGI. The CDR3 contains 15 residues. CDR3 nucleotide sequence: TGTGCCAGCAACCTGGTAGCGGGGGAGTCCCTCGAGCAGTACTTC. Protein sequence: CASNLVAGESLEQYF.

The gene calls are TRBV7-2 and TRBJ2-3; TRBD2 matches 7 bases. After removal of 6 bases from V and 2 bases from J, the junction contained 11 bases not matched to a gene. The CDR3 totals 16 residues. Germline loops: CDR1 SGHTA, CDR2 FQGNSA. The CDR3 coding sequence is TGTGCCAGCAGACCAAGGGTAGGGACTAACACAGATACGCAGTATTTT. Protein product: CASRPRVGTNTDTQYF.